These 27 T cell receptor beta chains came from one sample sequenced in a study of blood T cells in healthy people across ages. A J-beta primer mix and a sample-barcoded 5' primer were used in a second PCR of about 6 to 12 cycles. TCRdb used MiXCR to reprocess the 5' RACE reads, holding one entry per CDR3 protein. Of 1.4 million or so distinct CDR3 sequences listed, roughly two fifths are singletons. The sample was blood. The source is a woman in her late teens or twenties in good health.

The chain employs TRBV14 and TRBJ1-4; 8 nucleotides line up with TRBD1. CDR1 SGHDN and CDR2 FVKESK come from the germline V gene. J gave up 5 bases and V 3 bases, and 11 bases lay outside the gene matches. This CDR3 has 17 residues. CDR3: CASSHDHAGTGNEKLFF. The DNA for the CDR3 is TGTGCCAGCAGCCACGACCACGCCGGGACAGGAAATGAAAAACTGTTTTTT.

This chain joins TRBV4-3 and TRBJ2-1; 10 bases are shared with TRBD2. Looked up from germline, CDR1 is LGHNA and CDR2 is YSLEER. V gave up 0 bases and J gave up 6 bases; unmatched junction bases: 17. The CDR3 spans 20 residues. This CDR3 is CASSQDPPSGSNWVGNEQFF. DNA of the CDR3: TGCGCCAGCAGCCAAGATCCGCCTAGCGGGAGTAATTGGGTGGGCAATGAGCAGTTCTTC.

The chain is built from TRBV6-5 and TRBJ2-2; 7 nucleotides match TRBD1. V lost 7 bases to trimming and J lost 5 bases; unmatched junction nucleotides: 7. The CDR3 consists of 14 residues. Germline assignment: CDR1 MNHEY and CDR2 SVGAGI. Written as DNA, the CDR3 is TGTGCCAGCACGAAAGGGGGCTGGACCGGGGAGCTGTTTTTT. Its translation: CASTKGGWTGELFF.

The chain combines TRBV11-2 with TRBJ2-3, with 8 bases aligning to TRBD2. Trimming took 5 bases from V and 1 from J; bases not matched to a gene: 11. Germline V lookup: CDR1 SGHAT, CDR2 FQNNGV. The length of the CDR3 is 17 residues. CDR3 loop: CASSGRWASGRTDTQYF. Here the CDR3 DNA reads TGTGCCAGCAGCGGTCGGTGGGCTAGCGGGCGCACAGATACGCAGTATTTT.

This clonotype was detected a few times. The CDR3 loop reads CARSPGVMCYGYTF. For the CDR3, the DNA is TGCGCCCGCTCCCCCGGGGTGATGTGCTATGGCTACACCTTC. The J gene is TRBJ1-2, the V gene TRBV4-3; D remains unclear. V shed 11 bases and J shed 4 bases, with 20 bases lying between them. The CDR3 spans 14 residues. Germline-derived CDR1 and CDR2 are LGHNA and YSLEER.

The chain recombines TRBV18 with TRBJ2-5; the D call may be TRBD1 or TRBD2 (6 bases each). CDR3 size: 16 residues. Germline loops: CDR1 KGHSH, CDR2 LQKENI. Trimming cost V 1 base and J 2 bases, with 14 bases left between them. In nucleotides, the CDR3 is TGTGCCAGCTCACCACGCACAGGGAGGTGGCAAGAGACCCAGTACTTC. This codes for CASSPRTGRWQETQYF.

In this sample, this clonotype turned up a few times. The rearrangement joins TRBV7-2 to TRBJ2-1; 11 bases agree with TRBD2. From germline, CDR1 is SGHTA and CDR2 FQGNSA. The CDR3 spans 15 residues. J gave up 4 bases and V 4 bases, and 3 bases lay outside the gene matches. The CDR3, as DNA: TGTGCCAGCAGCTCGACTAGCGGGACGTACAATGAGCAGTTCTTC. Its protein product is CASSSTSGTYNEQFF.

Only a few counts were recorded for this clonotype. The genes are TRBV7-2 and TRBJ1-6, with 12 bases identical to TRBD1. Germline V gives CDR1 SGHTA, CDR2 FQGNSA. The V and J ends lost 4 bases and 10 bases, in that order; junction bases with no gene match: 8. The CDR3 runs to 16 residues. The CDR3 loop reads CASSSGQGATGSPLHF. DNA for the CDR3: TGTGCCAGCAGCTCGGGACAGGGGGCGACGGGGTCACCCCTCCACTTT.

This rearrangement joins TRBV20-1 to TRBJ2-1; possibly TRBD2 for D (6 bases). Germline loops: CDR1 DFQATT, CDR2 SNEGSKA (reference sequence). CDR3 size: 13 residues. V lost 5 bases and J 5 bases, leaving 13 bases between the germline ends. CDR3 DNA: TGCAGTGCTTCCCGACTAGACCACAATGAGCAGTTCTTC. It yields the protein CSASRLDHNEQFF.

There are a few counts of this clonotype. The genes are TRBV7-8 and TRBJ2-4; 11 bases agree with TRBD2. The J call is doubtful: the DNA matches TRBJ2-7 better. CDR3 size: 14 residues. In germline, CDR1 is SGHVS, CDR2 FQNEAQ. The CDR3 spells CASTRLAGSYEQYF. In DNA form, the CDR3 reads TGTGCCAGCACCAGACTAGCGGGGAGCTACGAGCAGTACTTC.

This clonotype was recorded a few times. V gene TRBV15 combines with J gene TRBJ1-2; possibly TRBD1 for D (5 bases). CDR3 size: 14 residues. Germline CDR1 LNHNV, CDR2 YYDKDF (reference sequence). Trimming pared 5 bases from V and 2 bases from J, leaving 12 bases between. Here the CDR3 DNA reads TGTGCCACCAGCGGGGGACTCTTGAACTATGGCTACACCTTC. Its protein is CATSGGLLNYGYTF.

V is TRBV25-1 and J is TRBJ2-5, with D tentatively TRBD2 (6 bases). The V end was cut by 4 bases, the J end by 1 base, with 13 bases between. Germline V gene sequence: CDR1 MGHDK, CDR2 SYGVNS. The CDR3 is 15 amino acids. CDR3 residues: CASSADGAGQETQYF. The DNA for the CDR3 is TGTGCCAGCAGTGCCGACGGAGCGGGCCAAGAGACCCAGTACTTC. Filled out from reference TRBV25-1 and TRBJ2-5, the complete variable domain reads EADIYQTPRYLVIGTGKKITLECSQTMGHDKMYWYQQDPGMELHLIHYSYGVNSTEKGDLSSESTVSRIRTEHFPLTLESARPSHTSQYLCASSADGAGQETQYFGPGTRLLVL.

This clonotype was seen repeatedly, ten times or more. The junction departs from the called germline gene at one end, perhaps through a read error. V and J are TRBV6-5 and TRBJ2-1; tentatively, D is TRBD1 (6 bases). The length of the CDR3 is 13 residues. CDR1 is MNHEY, CDR2 SVGAGI, per germline. The CDR3 DNA sequence: TGCGCCAGCAGCTACAGGGAATACAATGAGCAGTTCTTC. As protein: CASSYREYNEQFF.

This clonotype was observed at least ten times. J is TRBJ2-1 and V is TRBV12-5; D call uncertain. The CDR3 has 13 residues. CDR1 and CDR2 from the germline V gene are LGHNT and FRNRAP. Trimming stripped 2 bases from V and 9 bases from J, with 11 bases between. The CDR3 is CASGLPLIIEQFF. Written as DNA, the CDR3 is TGTGCTAGTGGTTTGCCCCTTATTATTGAGCAGTTCTTC.

The J gene is TRBJ2-2, the V gene TRBV4-3; D gene unclear. The CDR3 loop spans 13 amino acids. Trimming removed 1 base from V and 5 bases from J, with 5 bases in between. Germline V gene sequence: CDR1 LGHNA, CDR2 YSLEER. DNA of the CDR3: TGCGCCAGCAGCCAAGTGGATACCGGGGAGCTGTTTTTT. It specifies CASSQVDTGELFF.

This clonotype was seen ten or more times. J is TRBJ1-2 and V is TRBV29-1; 7 nucleotides line up with TRBD1. CDR3 size: 12 residues. The V and J ends lost 5 bases and 0 bases, in that order; junction bases with no gene match: 0. Germline V gives CDR1 SQVTM, CDR2 ANQGSEA. The CDR3 region has the DNA TGCAGCGTTCAGGGGGCTAACTATGGCTACACCTTC. This codes for CSVQGANYGYTF.

V and J are TRBV6-4 and TRBJ2-1; 10 positions match TRBD2. This CDR3 comprises 15 residues. Germline loops: CDR1 MRHNA, CDR2 SNTAGT. The junction had 3 bases not matched to a gene; V was cut back by 4 bases and J by 3 bases. CDR3 protein: CASSGASGGYNEQFF. CDR3 nucleotide sequence: TGTGCCAGCAGTGGGGCTAGCGGGGGCTACAATGAGCAGTTCTTC.

The chain links TRBV29-1 to TRBJ1-1, with 9 bases lining up with TRBD1. The V segment lost 4 bases and the J segment 4 bases; nucleotides outside the gene matches: 7. Germline-derived CDR1 and CDR2 are SQVTM and ANQGSEA. This CDR3 comprises 14 residues. CDR3 nucleotides: TGCAGCGTTGGCCGAACAGGGGGCCTCACTGAAGCTTTCTTT. Amino acid sequence: CSVGRTGGLTEAFF.

V is TRBV6-2 or TRBV6-3 and J is TRBJ2-5; TRBD2 matches 9 bases. There are 17 residues in the CDR3. V shed 6 bases and J 4 bases; nucleotides not matched to a gene: 15. Looked up from germline, CDR1 is MNHEY and CDR2 is SVGEGT. CDR3 in amino acids: CASRPIIGLAFRETQYF. CDR3 in DNA: TGTGCCAGCAGACCGATTATTGGACTAGCGTTCCGAGAGACCCAGTACTTC.

The chain combines TRBV6-2 or TRBV6-3 with TRBJ2-1, with TRBD2 identical over 13 bases. In germline, CDR1 is MNHEY, CDR2 SVGEGT. J gave up 7 bases and V 1 base, and 1 base lay outside the gene matches. The CDR3 is made up of 15 amino acids. The CDR3 DNA follows: TGTGCCAGCAGTTACTGGACTAGCGGGAGTAATGAGCAGTTCTTC. This gives the protein CASSYWTSGSNEQFF.

This rearrangement joins TRBV30 to TRBJ1-2; TRBD1 matches at 10 bases. This CDR3 has 14 residues. V lost 3 bases and J lost 2; bases outside the gene matches: 3. From germline, CDR1 is GTSNPN and CDR2 SVGIG (reference sequence). The CDR3 DNA reads TGTGCCTGGAGGAGACAGGGGGCGAACTATGGCTACACCTTC. It yields the protein CAWRRQGANYGYTF.

J is TRBJ2-5 and V is TRBV4-2, with D possibly matching TRBD2 (5 bases). Trimming shortened V by 3 bases and J by 11 bases, and 16 bases separated the two germline ends. CDR1 and CDR2 (germline): LGHNA, YNFKEQ. The CDR3 totals 13 residues. The CDR3: CASSQALADEQYF. DNA for the CDR3: TGTGCCAGCAGCCAGGCGCTAGCAGATGAGCAGTACTTC.

This clonotype was seen more than once but under ten times. The rearrangement joins TRBV6-6 to TRBJ2-3; 7 nucleotides align to TRBD2. CDR1 is MNHNY and CDR2 is SVGAGI in the germline V gene (reference sequence). Losses at the gene ends were 7 bases for V and 13 bases for J; bases not matched to a gene: 17. This CDR3 region has 14 residues. This chain's CDR3 is CASTPLRGGGEEYF. The DNA of the CDR3 is TGTGCCAGCACCCCCTTACGGGGCGGGGGAGAAGAGTATTTT.

This rearrangement joins TRBV7-2 to TRBJ2-7, with a possible D match to TRBD2 (6 bases). V lost 1 base to trimming and J lost 0 bases, with 10 bases between them. Per germline, CDR1 SGHTA and CDR2 FQGNSA. The CDR3 loop spans 15 amino acids. CDR3 sequence: CASSLVGGDSYEQYF. CDR3 nucleotides: TGTGCCAGCAGCTTAGTTGGCGGGGACTCCTACGAGCAGTACTTC.

This clonotype was seen just once. The chain links TRBV12-3 or TRBV12-4 to TRBJ1-6; maybe TRBD1 (6 bases). This CDR3 has 15 amino acids. Trimming removed 6 bases at V and 0 bases at J, with 9 bases between. CDR3 residues: CASRRDNSYNSPLHF. CDR3 bases: TGTGCCAGCAGACGGGACAACTCCTATAATTCACCCCTCCACTTT.

The chain recombines TRBV6-1 with TRBJ1-1; weak D call: TRBD1 (6 bases). The CDR3 has 12 amino acids. Per the germline V gene, CDR1 is MNHNS and CDR2 is SASEGT. The CDR3 loop is CAGQGTDTEAFF. CDR3 DNA sequence: TGTGCGGGACAAGGGACCGACACTGAAGCTTTCTTT.

The gene calls are TRBV20-1 and TRBJ2-3, with D unresolved. With 5 bases removed from V and 4 bases from J, the gap between germline ends came to 10 bases. This CDR3 region has 12 residues. From germline, CDR1 is DFQATT and CDR2 SNEGSKA (reference sequence). The CDR3 region has the DNA TGCAGTGCTCTATGGGCCCCAGATACGCAGTATTTT. Encoded protein: CSALWAPDTQYF.